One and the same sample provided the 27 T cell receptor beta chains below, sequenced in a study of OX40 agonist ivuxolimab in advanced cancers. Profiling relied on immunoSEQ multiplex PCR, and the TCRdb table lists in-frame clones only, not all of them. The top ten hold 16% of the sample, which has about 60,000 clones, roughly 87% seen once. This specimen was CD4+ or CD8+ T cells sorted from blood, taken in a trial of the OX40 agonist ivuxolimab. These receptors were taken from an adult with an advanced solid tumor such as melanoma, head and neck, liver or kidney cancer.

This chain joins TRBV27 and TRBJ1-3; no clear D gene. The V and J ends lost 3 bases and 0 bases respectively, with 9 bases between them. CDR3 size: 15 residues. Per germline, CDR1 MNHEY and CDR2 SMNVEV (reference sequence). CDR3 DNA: TGTGCCAGCAGTTTTGGTCGGGGCTCTGGAAACACCATATATTTT. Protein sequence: CASSFGRGSGNTIYF.

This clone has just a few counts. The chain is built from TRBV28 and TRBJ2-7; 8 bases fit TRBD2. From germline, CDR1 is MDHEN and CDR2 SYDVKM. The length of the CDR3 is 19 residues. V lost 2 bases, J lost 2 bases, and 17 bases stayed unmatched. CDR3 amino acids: CASSLTLGGAGGRAYEQYF. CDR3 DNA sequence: TGTGCCAGCAGTTTAACCCTCGGTGGGGCGGGAGGTAGGGCCTACGAGCAGTACTTC.

The CDR3 region is CASSQGDGQGNQPQHF. The CDR3 region has the DNA TGCGCCAGCAGCCAAGGGGATGGACAGGGCAATCAGCCCCAGCATTTT. The chain couples TRBV4-1 to TRBJ1-5; TRBD1 agrees at 7 bases. CDR1 MGHRA and CDR2 YSYEKL come from the germline V gene. The CDR3 runs 16 residues. V lost 1 base and J lost 2; bases outside the gene matches: 5.

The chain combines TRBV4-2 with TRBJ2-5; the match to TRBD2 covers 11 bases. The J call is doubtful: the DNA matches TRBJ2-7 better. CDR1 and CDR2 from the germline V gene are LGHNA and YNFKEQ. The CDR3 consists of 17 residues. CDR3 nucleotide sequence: TGTGCCAGCAGCCCAGCGGCCGGACTAGCGGGCGCCTACGAGCAGTACTTC. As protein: CASSPAAGLAGAYEQYF.

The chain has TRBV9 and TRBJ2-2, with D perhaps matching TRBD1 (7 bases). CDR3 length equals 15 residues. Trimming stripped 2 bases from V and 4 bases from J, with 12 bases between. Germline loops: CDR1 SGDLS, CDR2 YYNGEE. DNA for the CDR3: TGTGCCAGCAGCGTGTCCAGGGGGGTCACCGGGGAGCTGTTTTTT. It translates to CASSVSRGVTGELFF.

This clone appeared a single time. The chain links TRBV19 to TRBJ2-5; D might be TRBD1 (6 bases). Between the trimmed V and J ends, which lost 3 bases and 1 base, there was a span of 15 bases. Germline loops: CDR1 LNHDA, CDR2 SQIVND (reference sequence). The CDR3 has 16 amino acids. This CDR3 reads CASSMIPGTLQETQYF. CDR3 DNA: TGTGCCAGTAGTATGATCCCCGGGACACTCCAAGAGACCCAGTACTTC.

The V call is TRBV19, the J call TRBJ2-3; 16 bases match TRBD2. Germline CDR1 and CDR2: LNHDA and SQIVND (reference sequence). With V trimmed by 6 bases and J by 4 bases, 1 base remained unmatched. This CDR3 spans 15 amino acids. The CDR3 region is CASRGTSGRADTQYF. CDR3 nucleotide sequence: TGTGCCAGTAGGGGGACTAGCGGGAGGGCAGATACGCAGTATTTT.

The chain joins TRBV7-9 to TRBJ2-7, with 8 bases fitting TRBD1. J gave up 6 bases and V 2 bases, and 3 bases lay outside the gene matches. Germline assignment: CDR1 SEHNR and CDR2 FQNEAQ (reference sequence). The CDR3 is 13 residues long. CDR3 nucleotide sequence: TGTGCCAGCAGCTTATGGACAGGGACCGAGCAGTACTTC. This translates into CASSLWTGTEQYF.

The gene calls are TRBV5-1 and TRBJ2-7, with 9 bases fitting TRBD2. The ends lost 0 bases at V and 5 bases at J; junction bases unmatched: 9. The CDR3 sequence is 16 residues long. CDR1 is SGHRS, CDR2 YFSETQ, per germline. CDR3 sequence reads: CASSLVAGGYTNEQYF. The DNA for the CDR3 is TGCGCCAGCAGCTTGGTCGCGGGAGGGTACACCAACGAGCAGTACTTC.

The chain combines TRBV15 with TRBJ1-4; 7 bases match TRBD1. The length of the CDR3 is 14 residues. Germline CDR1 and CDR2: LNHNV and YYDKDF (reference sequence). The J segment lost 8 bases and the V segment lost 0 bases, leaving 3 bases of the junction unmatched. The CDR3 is CATSRETGEEKLFF. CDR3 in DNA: TGTGCCACCAGCAGAGAAACAGGGGAGGAAAAACTGTTTTTT.

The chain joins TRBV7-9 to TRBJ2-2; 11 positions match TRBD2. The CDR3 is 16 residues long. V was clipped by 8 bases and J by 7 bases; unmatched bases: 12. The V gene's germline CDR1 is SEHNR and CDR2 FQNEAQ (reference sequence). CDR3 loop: CASGPLLAGVVGELFF. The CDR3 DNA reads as TGTGCCAGCGGCCCCTTACTAGCGGGAGTAGTCGGGGAGCTGTTTTTT.

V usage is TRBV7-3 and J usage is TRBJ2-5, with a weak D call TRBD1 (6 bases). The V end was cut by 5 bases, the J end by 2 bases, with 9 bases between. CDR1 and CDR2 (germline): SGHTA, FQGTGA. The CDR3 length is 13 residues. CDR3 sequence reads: CASSPQGQETQYF. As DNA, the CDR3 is TGTGCCAGCAGCCCTCAGGGGCAAGAGACCCAGTACTTC.

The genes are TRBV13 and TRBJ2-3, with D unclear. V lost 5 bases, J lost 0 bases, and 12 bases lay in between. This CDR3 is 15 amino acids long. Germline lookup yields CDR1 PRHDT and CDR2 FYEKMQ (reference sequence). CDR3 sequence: CASSHLGGSTDTQYF. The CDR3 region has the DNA TGTGCCAGCAGCCATTTGGGCGGAAGCACAGATACGCAGTATTTT.

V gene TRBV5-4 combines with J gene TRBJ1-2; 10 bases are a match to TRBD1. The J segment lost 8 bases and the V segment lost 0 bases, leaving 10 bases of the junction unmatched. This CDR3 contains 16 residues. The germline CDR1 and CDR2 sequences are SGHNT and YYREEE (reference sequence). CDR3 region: CASSLGDRGHKGGYTF. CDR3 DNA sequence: TGTGCCAGCAGCTTGGGGGACAGGGGCCACAAGGGAGGCTACACCTTC.

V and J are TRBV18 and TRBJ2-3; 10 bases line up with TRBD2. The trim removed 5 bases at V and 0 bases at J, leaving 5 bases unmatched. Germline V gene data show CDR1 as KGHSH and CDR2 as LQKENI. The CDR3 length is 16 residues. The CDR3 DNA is TGTGCCAGCTCAAGACAGACTAGCGGGAGCACAGATACGCAGTATTTT. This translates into CASSRQTSGSTDTQYF.

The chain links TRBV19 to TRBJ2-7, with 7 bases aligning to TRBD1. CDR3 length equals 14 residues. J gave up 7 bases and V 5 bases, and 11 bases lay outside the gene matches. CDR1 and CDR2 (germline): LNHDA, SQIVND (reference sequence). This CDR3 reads CASSLRQGPWEQYF. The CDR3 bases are TGTGCCAGTAGTTTAAGACAGGGCCCCTGGGAGCAGTACTTC.

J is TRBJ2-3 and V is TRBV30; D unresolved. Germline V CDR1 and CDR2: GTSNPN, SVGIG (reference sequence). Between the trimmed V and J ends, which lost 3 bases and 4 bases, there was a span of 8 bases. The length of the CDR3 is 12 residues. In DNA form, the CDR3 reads TGTGCCTGGAGCACCATGGCAGATACGCAGTATTTT. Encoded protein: CAWSTMADTQYF.

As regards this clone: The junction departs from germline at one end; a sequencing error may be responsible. CDR3 nucleotides: TGTGCTAGCAGCTTAATTAGGGAATCCGAGCAGTACTTC. Translated: CASSLIRESEQYF. The gene calls are TRBV7-7 and TRBJ2-5, with unresolved D. The J call may not be correct, given that the DNA end is closer to TRBJ2-7. The V gene's germline CDR1 is SSHAT and CDR2 FNYEAQ (reference sequence). This CDR3 has 13 amino acids.

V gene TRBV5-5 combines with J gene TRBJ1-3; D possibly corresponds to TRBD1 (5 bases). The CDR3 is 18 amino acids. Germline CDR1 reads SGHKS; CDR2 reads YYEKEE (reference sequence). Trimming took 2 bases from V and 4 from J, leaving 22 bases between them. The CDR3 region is CASSFDFVRGPRGNTIYF. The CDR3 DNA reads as TGTGCCAGCAGCTTTGATTTCGTCCGGGGCCCCCGGGGAAACACCATATATTTT.

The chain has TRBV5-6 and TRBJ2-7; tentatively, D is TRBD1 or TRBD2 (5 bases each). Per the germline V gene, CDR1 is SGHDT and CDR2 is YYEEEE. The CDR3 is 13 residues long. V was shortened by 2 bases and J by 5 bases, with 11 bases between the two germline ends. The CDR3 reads CASSFGARDEQYF. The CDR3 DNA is TGTGCCAGCAGCTTCGGGGCGCGCGACGAGCAGTACTTC.

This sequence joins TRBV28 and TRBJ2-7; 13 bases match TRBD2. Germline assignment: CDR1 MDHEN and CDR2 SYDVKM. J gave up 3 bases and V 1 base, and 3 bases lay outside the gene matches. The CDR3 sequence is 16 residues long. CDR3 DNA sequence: TGTGCCAGCAGTTTATACCGGACTAGCGGGAGCTACGAGCAGTACTTC. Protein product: CASSLYRTSGSYEQYF.

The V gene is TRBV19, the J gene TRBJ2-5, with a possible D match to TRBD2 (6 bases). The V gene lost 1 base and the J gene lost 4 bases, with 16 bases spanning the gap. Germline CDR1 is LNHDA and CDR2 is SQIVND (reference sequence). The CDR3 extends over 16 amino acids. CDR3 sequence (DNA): TGTGCCAGTAGTATAGGGCGGGGTGCCCAAGGAGAGACCCAGTACTTC. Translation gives CASSIGRGAQGETQYF.

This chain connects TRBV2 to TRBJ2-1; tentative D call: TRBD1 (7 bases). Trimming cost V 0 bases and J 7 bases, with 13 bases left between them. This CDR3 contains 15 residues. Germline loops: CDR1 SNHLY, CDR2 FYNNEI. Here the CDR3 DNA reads TGTGCCAGCAGTGAAGCGGGACCAGGGGGGAATGAGCAGTTCTTC. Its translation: CASSEAGPGGNEQFF.

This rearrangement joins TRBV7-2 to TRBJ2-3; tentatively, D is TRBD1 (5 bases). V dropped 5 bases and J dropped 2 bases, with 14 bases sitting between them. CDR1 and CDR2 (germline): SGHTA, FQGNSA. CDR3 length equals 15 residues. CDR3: CASSPTGLVTDTQYF. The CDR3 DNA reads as TGTGCCAGCAGCCCCACAGGTTTAGTCACAGATACGCAGTATTTT. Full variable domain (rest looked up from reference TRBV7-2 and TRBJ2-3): GAGVSQSPSNKVTEKGKDVELRCDPISGHTALYWYRQSLGQGLEFLIYFQGNSAPDKSGLPSDRFSAERTGGSVSTLTIQRTQQEDSAVYLCASSPTGLVTDTQYFGPGTRLTVL.

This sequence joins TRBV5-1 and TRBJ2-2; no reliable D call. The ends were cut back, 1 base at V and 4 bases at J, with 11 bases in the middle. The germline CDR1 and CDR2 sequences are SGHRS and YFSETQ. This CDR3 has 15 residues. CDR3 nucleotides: TGCGCCAGCAGCTTGCCAGCCTTAGTCACCGGGGAGCTGTTTTTT. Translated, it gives CASSLPALVTGELFF.

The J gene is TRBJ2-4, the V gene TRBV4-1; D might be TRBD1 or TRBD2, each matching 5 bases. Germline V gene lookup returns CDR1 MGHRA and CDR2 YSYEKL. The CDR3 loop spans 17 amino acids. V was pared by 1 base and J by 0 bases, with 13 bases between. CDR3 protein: CASSQGGTVLAKNIQYF. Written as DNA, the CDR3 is TGCGCCAGCAGCCAAGGGGGGACCGTGCTAGCCAAAAACATTCAGTACTTC.

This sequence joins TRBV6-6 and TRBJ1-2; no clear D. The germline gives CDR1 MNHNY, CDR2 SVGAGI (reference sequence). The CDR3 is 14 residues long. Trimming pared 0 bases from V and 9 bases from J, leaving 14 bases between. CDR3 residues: CASSYSTELGSYTF. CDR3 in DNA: TGTGCCAGCAGTTACTCGACGGAGTTGGGGAGCTACACCTTC.